This is a list of T cell receptor beta chains from one sample in a study of T cell responses to AZD1222 COVID-19 vaccine. Repertoires were generated with immunoSEQ multiplex PCR, while TCRdb's copy carries only in-frame clones and drops some. The sample lists under 250,000 clones; more than 85% were seen once. The sequenced sample was peripheral blood, obtained on day 0 of MenACWY control vaccination. These receptors came from an adult in good health. The CDR3 runs from the conserved cysteine through the conserved F or W. Each record gives: V gene, J gene, D gene, CDR3 protein, CDR3 DNA. The D gene is left open where the match is weak.

TRBV7-9	TRBJ2-5	.	CASSLVSSGAWETQYF	TGTGCCAGCAGCTTAGTGTCTTCGGGGGCTTGGGAGACCCAGTACTTC
TRBV5-1	TRBJ2-2	.	CASSLNPGGNGELFF	TGCGCCAGCAGCTTGAACCCAGGGGGGAACGGGGAGCTGTTTTTT
TRBV10-3	TRBJ1-2	.	CAISESNRHGYTF	TGTGCCATCAGTGAGTCGAACAGACATGGCTACACCTTC
TRBV29-1	TRBJ1-1	.	CSGRYTKEAFF	TGCAGCGGCCGGTACACCAAGGAAGCTTTCTTT
TRBV6-6	TRBJ1-5	.	CASSFGRNNQPQHF	TGTGCCAGCAGCTTTGGACGTAACAATCAGCCCCAGCATTTT
TRBV6-5	TRBJ1-2	.	CASSQEPANYGYTF	TGTGCCAGCAGTCAGGAACCCGCTAACTATGGCTACACCTTC
TRBV14	TRBJ2-2	.	CASSLRQLNTGELFF	TGTGCCAGCAGCCTTCGACAGCTTAACACCGGGGAGCTGTTTTTT
TRBV3-1/TRBV3-2	TRBJ1-2	.	CASSPRGGYGYTF	TGTGCCAGCAGCCCCCGTGGGGGATATGGCTACACCTTC
TRBV29-1	TRBJ2-5	TRBD2	CSVGRGKTQYF	TGCAGCGTGGGGAGGGGTAAGACCCAGTACTTC
TRBV2	TRBJ1-4	.	CASVRGAATNEKLFF	TGTGCCAGCGTAAGGGGGGCAGCAACTAATGAAAAACTGTTTTTT
TRBV7-2	TRBJ1-2	TRBD1	CASSPQTGDYGYTF	TGTGCCAGCAGCCCTCAAACAGGGGACTATGGCTACACCTTC